Presented here are 14 T cell receptor beta chains from one specimen sequenced in a study of regulatory T cells in long-lasting Graves disease. Time point in this sample: newly diagnosed GD, antithyroid drugs for less than 3 months. The TCR library was made from RNA extracted from PBMCs. CDR3-region Arm-PCR and iRepertoire HTBI primers produced the TCR beta libraries. TCRdb called the multiplex PCR reads again in MiXCR, with one record for every CDR3 protein. Here the sample spans approximately 470,000 distinct CDR3 sequences, around 15% being singletons. These same data were also listed under a study on T cells in Graves' hyperthyroidism and ophthalmopathy.

This specimen consisted of peripheral blood mononuclear cells (PBMCs), obtained at new diagnosis, from a patient treated with antithyroid drugs. The receptor set was obtained from a middle-aged man with Graves disease.

In this sample, this clonotype turned up many times. The CDR3 here is CASRLNASGRREQYF. In nucleotides, the CDR3 is TGTGCCAGCAGACTGAACGCTAGCGGGAGGCGCGAGCAGTACTTC. This rearrangement joins TRBV12-3 or TRBV12-4 to TRBJ2-7; 11 bases map to TRBD2. This CDR3 is 15 amino acids long. V dropped 6 bases and J dropped 6; count of bases not matched to a gene: 10.

This clonotype was seen ten or more times. The chain couples TRBV2 to TRBJ2-1; 11 bases align to TRBD2. The CDR3 sequence is 14 residues long. Trimming took 2 bases from V and 6 from J; bases not matched to a gene: 0. CDR1 and CDR2 (germline): SNHLY, FYNNEI. The CDR3 bases are TGTGCCAGCAGTGAACTAGCGGGAGGCAATGAGCAGTTCTTC. This sequence encodes CASSELAGGNEQFF.

This clonotype was seen a few times. The gene calls are TRBV4-1 and TRBJ2-7, with a weak D call TRBD2 (5 bases). Per germline, CDR1 MGHRA and CDR2 YSYEKL. The V and J ends lost 0 bases and 1 base respectively, with 10 bases between them. This CDR3 is built from 15 residues. The CDR3 DNA is TGCGCCAGCAGCCAAGATCGGGGATTTTCCTACGAGCAGTACTTC. Its translation: CASSQDRGFSYEQYF.

This clonotype has more than one count but fewer than ten. As DNA, the CDR3 is TGCAGTGCTAGAGAAAGAGGACGGTGGGCCACCGGGGAGCTGTTTTTT. The encoded protein is CSARERGRWATGELFF. V gene TRBV20-1 combines with J gene TRBJ2-2; D gene ambiguous. V lost 0 bases and J 4 bases, leaving 15 bases between the germline ends. Germline V lookup: CDR1 DFQATT, CDR2 SNEGSKA (reference sequence). CDR3 size: 16 residues.

Comment on this clonotype: This is likely an artifact of a read error, given a far larger clone one base away. The V gene is TRBV20-1, the J gene TRBJ2-1; D gene ambiguous. The J call is doubtful: the DNA matches TRBJ2-5 better. The CDR3 spans 11 residues. Per germline, CDR1 DFQATT and CDR2 SNEGSKA (reference sequence). The CDR3 protein is CSARVRETQYF. CDR3 nucleotide sequence: TGCAGTGCTAGAGTAAGGGAGACCCAGTACTTC.

At least ten counts were recorded for this clonotype. This may stem from a read error, because a much larger clone lies one nucleotide away. The rearrangement links TRBV27 to TRBJ1-1; D call uncertain. Germline values: CDR1 MNHEY, CDR2 SMNVEV (reference sequence). V was cut by 5 bases and J by 0 bases, with 7 bases left in between. This CDR3 has 13 amino acids. The CDR3 spells CASSGRMNTEAFF. CDR3 nucleotides: TGTGCCAGCAGTGGACGGATGAACACTGAAGCTTTCTTT.

V usage is TRBV5-1 and J usage is TRBJ1-5, with D possibly being TRBD1 (6 bases). The CDR3 sequence is 13 residues long. CDR1 and CDR2 (germline): SGHRS, YFSETQ. V was trimmed by 4 bases and J by 6 bases, leaving 11 bases between them. CDR3 region: CASSPGGGQPQHF. As DNA, the CDR3 is TGCGCCAGCAGCCCGGGGGGCGGTCAGCCCCAGCATTTT.

This clonotype has a count of ten or more. This chain joins TRBV11-2 and TRBJ2-7; TRBD2 matches at 9 bases. Germline CDR1 and CDR2: SGHAT and FQNNGV. V dropped 5 bases and J dropped 4; count of bases not matched to a gene: 9. This CDR3 has 15 amino acids. CDR3 loop: CASSRGASGDYEQYF. The CDR3 coding sequence is TGTGCCAGCAGCCGAGGGGCTAGCGGGGATTACGAGCAGTACTTC.

This clonotype has at least ten counts. This rearrangement joins TRBV7-9 to TRBJ1-1; D gene uncertain. Germline values: CDR1 SEHNR, CDR2 FQNEAQ (reference sequence). CDR3 length: 15 residues. Trimming shortened V by 2 bases and J by 1 base, and 11 bases separated the two germline ends. The CDR3 DNA is TGTGCCAGCAGCTTATGGTCAGGAGCGAACACTGAAGCTTTCTTT. Protein product: CASSLWSGANTEAFF. Filled out from reference TRBV7-9 and TRBJ1-1, the complete variable domain reads DTGVSQNPRHKITKRGQNVTFRCDPISEHNRLYWYRQTLGQGPEFLTYFQNEAQLEKSRLLSDRFSAERPKGSFSTLEIQRTEQGDSAMYLCASSLWSGANTEAFFGQGTRLTVV.

This clonotype has a count of ten or more. V usage is TRBV20-1 and J usage is TRBJ2-5, with a weak D call TRBD1 (5 bases). V lost 0 bases, J lost 2 bases, and 7 bases lay in between. This CDR3 comprises 13 residues. In germline, CDR1 is DFQATT, CDR2 SNEGSKA (reference sequence). As DNA, the CDR3 is TGCAGTGCTAGAGATCACAGGCAAGAGACCCAGTACTTC. This gives the protein CSARDHRQETQYF.

In regard to this clonotype: Given a much more abundant clone one base away, this may be a read error. The rearrangement joins TRBV2 to TRBJ1-3, with D maybe TRBD1 (5 bases). The V end lost 5 bases, the J end lost 2 bases, and 10 bases lay between the germline ends. Germline lookup yields CDR1 SNHLY and CDR2 FYNNEI. This CDR3 is built from 14 residues. CDR3 amino acids: CASSYQGAGNTIYF. For the CDR3, the DNA is TGTGCCAGCAGTTACCAGGGCGCTGGAAACACCATATATTTT.

This clonotype has ten or more counts. The chain links TRBV5-1 to TRBJ2-2; D remains ambiguous. V lost 0 bases, J lost 0 bases, and 6 bases lay in between. The CDR3 contains 15 residues. Germline lookup yields CDR1 SGHRS and CDR2 YFSETQ. This CDR3 reads CASSLGHANTGELFF. CDR3 DNA: TGCGCCAGCAGCTTGGGACATGCGAACACCGGGGAGCTGTTTTTT. The entire variable domain, with the rest obtained from reference TRBV5-1 and TRBJ2-2, is as follows: KAGVTQTPRYLIKTRGQQVTLSCSPISGHRSVSWYQQTPGQGLQFLFEYFSETQRNKGNFPGRFSGRQFSNSRSEMNVSTLELGDSALYLCASSLGHANTGELFFGEGSRLTVL.

The sample holds many counts of this clonotype. This chain uses TRBV7-9 with TRBJ2-5; D is unresolved. Trimming pared 5 bases from V and 1 base from J, leaving 5 bases between. From germline, CDR1 is SEHNR and CDR2 FQNEAQ (reference sequence). The CDR3 length is 12 residues. The CDR3 region has the DNA TGTGCCAGCAGCGCGGCCCAAGAGACCCAGTACTTC. It translates to CASSAAQETQYF.

This clonotype came up many times. J is TRBJ2-1 and V is TRBV7-6; 10 bases are a match to TRBD2. The CDR3 is 17 residues long. The germline CDR1 and CDR2 sequences are SGHVS and FNYEAQ. V lost 1 base and J lost 0; bases outside the gene matches: 3. CDR3 sequence: CASSLVLAGISYNEQFF. CDR3 DNA sequence: TGTGCCAGCAGCTTAGTACTAGCGGGAATCTCCTACAATGAGCAGTTCTTC. Supplemented by reference TRBV7-6 and TRBJ2-1, the full variable domain reads GAGVSQSPRYKVTKRGQDVALRCDPISGHVSLYWYRQALGQGPEFLTYFNYEAQQDKSGLPNDRFSAERPEGSISTLTIQRTEQRDSAMYRCASSLVLAGISYNEQFFGPGTRLTVL.